This TCR beta chain was sequenced during a study of blood T cell repertoires in COVID-19 (dated by TCRdb to the early 2020s). In the study overall: Collaborator samples came from the United States, Italy and Spain and covered acute and convalescent phases of COVID-19. The prospective study material was composed of cDNA or gDNA derived from T cells, B-cell-depleted T cells, or PBMCs. A de-identified subject ID, COVID-19 status, age in years and sex were almost always included in the sample metadata. The dataset comprised deeply sampled blood TCRbeta repertoires from subjects exposed to, actively infected with, or recovered from COVID-19. The repertoires were released in a freely available public database meant as a resource for research on the immune response to SARS-CoV-2. Where HLA class I and class II types were available, the types were taken from metadata supplied by the sample provider, not from assay-based typing. Samples were obtained from the ongoing ImmuneRACE study (first 160 participants) and from 950 to 1,500 subjects provided by 6 global collaborators.

On this clone: What this receptor recognizes is not known. No base-level quality is on record; no much larger clone is a single base apart.

Participants in the prospective study were aged roughly 18 to 95 years, lived in 24 United States geographic areas, and enrolled through a virtual design. In the prospective study, cohorts were assigned on the basis of participant-reported clinical history obtained from a screening survey and a study questionnaire. In the prospective study, mobile phlebotomists collected whole blood, serum and a nasopharyngeal or oropharyngeal swab from each participant. Additional blood draws and questionnaires over an approximately 2-month period could optionally be provided by prospective study participants. Before DNA extraction, blood samples from the prospective study were shipped at room temperature or frozen. TCRbeta CDR3 regions were amplified from genomic DNA using the immunoSEQ Assay, a bias-controlled multiplex PCR. For the original study's pipeline: The number of nucleated cells in each sample was estimated from the amplification of reference gene primers within the assay. To quantify the absolute abundance of each unique TCRbeta CDR3 rearrangement, sequence reads were collapsed and filtered. For each sample, productive Simpson clonality was calculated as the square root of Simpson's diversity index across productive rearrangements. What TCRdb holds here is the immuneACCESS table cut down to in-frame rearrangements. Part of the clones is not present; checked against another copy, under half of the missing clones reflect an unresolved V gene, and the others are unexplained. The V and J calls and clone size come from that table; D and trimming were worked out from the DNA. The sample table shows about 200,000 clones, and 75% to 90% are seen once. In total, the top ten clones hold approximately 2.3% of the sample.

Relative to germline, V is 2 bases shorter and J is 4 bases shorter, with 17 bases between their ends. The CDR1 and CDR2 encoded by the germline V gene (reference sequence) are LGHDT and YNNKEL. Reading from cysteine to phenylalanine, the CDR3 counts 16 amino acids. The kept DNA is CDR3 alone, 48 bases in frame from the first base. Results and caveats for the whole study, not just this receptor: How much clinical and demographic metadata was included differed by source and by participant, and the metadata was provided uncurated.

The sequence came from a woman aged 40 to 50 with acute COVID-19. Material for sequencing was PBMCs or T cells enriched from blood (not recorded which). The rearranged chain carries TRBV3-1 (or the pseudogene TRBV3-2) and TRBJ1-2; the D region possibly corresponds to TRBD1 (5 bases align). The sequenced DNA: TGTGCCAGCAGCCAAAGGGGAGGGAGTCGGAGCTATGGCTACACCTTC. Translated, this is CASSQRGGSRSYGYTF.